These 20 T cell receptor beta chains were sequenced from one sample in a study of blood T cell repertoires in COVID-19 (dated by TCRdb to the early 2020s). Libraries were prepared through the immunoSEQ multiplex PCR assay. The source is immuneACCESS, and TCRdb retained only in-frame sequences with V and J called. Part of the clones is not carried over; for the studies checked, unresolved V genes explain less than half of this, and the remainder is unexplained. The sample records approximately 50,000 clones, over 75% of which are singletons. Of the sample, roughly 30% falls within the top ten clones. Sequenced input: peripheral blood. These receptor sequences come from a man between 60 and 75 years old with COVID-19, enrolled during active disease.

The chain joins TRBV5-6 to TRBJ1-2, with 10 bases identical to TRBD1. The germline gives CDR1 SGHDT, CDR2 YYEEEE. The CDR3 is 14 residues long. Trimming at V came to 9 bases and at J to 4 bases, leaving 9 bases not matched to a gene. CDR3 loop: CATTRGQGFYGYTF. CDR3 DNA: TGTGCCACCACGAGGGGACAGGGGTTCTATGGCTACACCTTC. Together with reference TRBV5-6 and TRBJ1-2, the CDR3 gives the full variable domain: DAGVTQSPTHLIKTRGQQVTLRCSPKSGHDTVSWYQQALGQGPQFIFQYYEEEERQRGNFPDRFSGHQFPNYSSELNVNALLLGDSALYLCATTRGQGFYGYTFGSGTRLTVV.

The rearrangement uses TRBV30 and TRBJ1-1; maybe TRBD1 (5 bases). The CDR3 sequence is 12 residues long. Germline V lookup: CDR1 GTSNPN, CDR2 SVGIG (reference sequence). Trimming removed 5 bases at V and 3 bases at J, with 10 bases between. The CDR3 here is CAWARADTEAFF. The CDR3 DNA follows: TGTGCCTGGGCCAGGGCTGACACTGAAGCTTTCTTT.

The chain uses TRBV7-3 and TRBJ2-3, with a tentative D call TRBD1 (5 bases). The CDR3 is 12 residues long. The V end lost 5 bases, the J end lost 7 bases, and 10 bases lay between the germline ends. Germline CDR1 SGHTA, CDR2 FQGTGA. CDR3: CASSQTANTQYF. Here the CDR3 DNA reads TGTGCCAGCAGCCAGACAGCTAATACGCAGTATTTT.

This clone was found once. The chain has TRBV19 and TRBJ1-2; TRBD1 might be the D (5 bases). This CDR3 region has 12 residues. Trimming left V 7 bases short and J 8 bases short, with 14 bases between. The germline CDR1 and CDR2 sequences are LNHDA and SQIVND (reference sequence). The chain's CDR3 is CASTVGRGGYTF. The CDR3 nucleotides are TGTGCCAGTACTGTGGGGAGGGGAGGCTACACCTTC.

This chain links TRBV29-1 with TRBJ1-3, with D possibly matching TRBD1 (6 bases). The CDR3 is 13 amino acids. V lost 3 bases and J 0 bases, leaving 6 bases between the germline ends. In germline, CDR1 is SQVTM, CDR2 ANQGSEA. CDR3 residues: CSVEGASGNTIYF. The DNA of the CDR3 is TGCAGCGTTGAGGGGGCCTCTGGAAACACCATATATTTT.

This chain joins TRBV5-1 and TRBJ2-5, with a possible D match to TRBD2 (5 bases). CDR1 is SGHRS, CDR2 YFSETQ, per germline. V lost 3 bases and J lost 5, with 14 bases in between. The CDR3 sequence is 14 residues long. CDR3 sequence reads: CASSSGEGEETQYF. The CDR3 nucleotides are TGCGCCAGCAGCTCTGGAGAGGGAGAGGAGACCCAGTACTTC. Complete variable domain (other parts from reference TRBV5-1 and TRBJ2-5): KAGVTQTPRYLIKTRGQQVTLSCSPISGHRSVSWYQQTPGQGLQFLFEYFSETQRNKGNFPGRFSGRQFSNSRSEMNVSTLELGDSALYLCASSSGEGEETQYFGPGTRLLVL.

The chain recombines TRBV12-3 or TRBV12-4 with TRBJ1-6; 7 bases align to TRBD1. The CDR3 totals 12 residues. The V gene end was trimmed by 8 bases and the J gene end by 9 bases; junction bases not matched to a gene: 4. The chain's CDR3 is CASAGGPSPLHF. CDR3 nucleotides: TGTGCCAGCGCAGGGGGACCTTCACCCCTCCACTTT.

This rearrangement joins TRBV15 to TRBJ2-5; D may be TRBD1 (6 bases). Germline values: CDR1 LNHNV, CDR2 YYDKDF (reference sequence). This CDR3 is 14 amino acids long. Trimming pared 2 bases from V and 1 base from J, leaving 8 bases between. The CDR3 coding sequence is TGTGCCACCAGCAGAACAGGGATCCAAGAGACCCAGTACTTC. Translating gives CATSRTGIQETQYF.

The chain combines TRBV5-4 with TRBJ2-4; D gene ambiguous. The germline V gene encodes CDR1 SGHNT and CDR2 YYREEE (reference sequence). The CDR3 consists of 15 residues. V was cut by 0 bases and J by 4 bases, with 11 bases left in between. CDR3 in amino acids: CASSLDGPEKNIQYF. CDR3 DNA: TGTGCCAGCAGCTTGGATGGCCCAGAAAAAAACATTCAGTACTTC.

The chain has TRBV5-4 and TRBJ2-1; D is possibly TRBD2 (5 bases). Germline lookup yields CDR1 SGHNT and CDR2 YYREEE (reference sequence). Trimming removed 0 bases at V and 9 bases at J, with 7 bases between. The CDR3 extends over 12 amino acids. The CDR3 sequence: CASSLAAGEQFF. CDR3 in DNA: TGTGCCAGCAGCTTGGCCGCGGGTGAGCAGTTCTTC.

This clone has more than one count but fewer than ten. The chain employs TRBV4-1 and TRBJ2-1; 11 bases fit TRBD2. The V and J ends lost 0 bases and 4 bases, in that order; junction bases with no gene match: 5. CDR1 and CDR2 from the germline V gene are MGHRA and YSYEKL. The CDR3 has 17 amino acids. This CDR3 reads CASSQEGGTSGYNEQFF. CDR3 sequence (DNA): TGCGCCAGCAGCCAAGAAGGGGGGACTAGCGGATACAATGAGCAGTTCTTC.

In nucleotides, the CDR3 is TGTGCCAGCAGCCGAGGGGAGGCGAGCTCCTACGAGCAGTACTTC. This encodes CASSRGEASSYEQYF. The chain joins TRBV11-3 to TRBJ2-7, with a tentative D call TRBD2 (6 bases). In germline, CDR1 is SGHNT, CDR2 YENEEA. CDR3 length: 15 residues. Trimming pared 5 bases from V and 0 bases from J, leaving 14 bases between.

The gene calls are TRBV5-1 and TRBJ1-6; a weak D match, TRBD1 (5 bases). CDR3 length: 13 residues. Trimming shortened V by 2 bases and J by 6 bases, and 6 bases separated the two germline ends. Per germline, CDR1 SGHRS and CDR2 YFSETQ. As DNA, the CDR3 is TGCGCCAGCAGCTTCAGGGTTAATTCACCCCTCCACTTT. Translated: CASSFRVNSPLHF.

The chain carries TRBV5-4 and TRBJ1-3; 10 nucleotides agree with TRBD1. With V trimmed by 0 bases and J by 0 bases, 3 bases remained unmatched. The CDR3 sequence is 17 residues long. Germline-derived CDR1 and CDR2 are SGHNT and YYREEE (reference sequence). CDR3 DNA sequence: TGTGCCAGCAGCTTGGCTCGGGACAGGGGCTCTGGAAACACCATATATTTT. Translated: CASSLARDRGSGNTIYF.

The genes are TRBV6-1 and TRBJ1-5; D ambiguous. Germline V gene sequence: CDR1 MNHNS, CDR2 SASEGT. V shed 2 bases and J shed 11 bases, with 7 bases lying between them. The CDR3 is made up of 11 amino acids. CDR3: CASSEIESQHF. CDR3 in DNA: TGTGCCAGCAGTGAAATCGAGTCCCAGCATTTT.

V usage is TRBV5-1 and J usage is TRBJ2-3, with D unclear. V was cut by 0 bases and J by 6 bases, with 8 bases left in between. The CDR3 loop spans 13 amino acids. Germline V gene data show CDR1 as SGHRS and CDR2 as YFSETQ. The CDR3 DNA sequence: TGCGCCAGCAGCTTGGCCCTCCGGGATACGCAGTATTTT. Protein sequence: CASSLALRDTQYF.

J is TRBJ1-1 and V is TRBV19; D is unclear. Per the germline V gene, CDR1 is LNHDA and CDR2 is SQIVND (reference sequence). V lost 1 base, J lost 5 bases, and 11 bases lay in between. This CDR3 has 14 amino acids. In DNA form, the CDR3 reads TGTGCCAGTAGTATAGTTCCGGGAAATACTGAAGCTTTCTTT. Translation: CASSIVPGNTEAFF.

The chain uses TRBV30 and TRBJ1-2; D unresolved. CDR1 and CDR2 (germline): GTSNPN, SVGIG (reference sequence). The CDR3 is 13 amino acids. The V gene lost 4 bases and the J gene lost 8 bases, with 17 bases spanning the gap. The CDR3 is CAWTPTREEGYTF. CDR3 DNA sequence: TGTGCCTGGACCCCCACGCGGGAAGAAGGCTACACCTTC.

The chain combines TRBV9 with TRBJ2-3; weak D call: TRBD2 (5 bases). Germline assignment: CDR1 SGDLS and CDR2 YYNGEE. The CDR3 totals 14 residues. The germline V and J ends were trimmed by 7 bases and 0 bases, with 12 bases remaining between them. Here the CDR3 DNA reads TGTGCCAGCCAGCGACGGGATAGCACAGATACGCAGTATTTT. Translation: CASQRRDSTDTQYF.

The CDR3 spells CASTEGASNQPQHF. In DNA form, the CDR3 reads TGTGCCAGCACCGAAGGGGCGAGCAATCAGCCCCAGCATTTT. This chain connects TRBV6-5 to TRBJ1-5, with a possible D match to TRBD1 (5 bases). Germline CDR1 MNHEY, CDR2 SVGAGI. The CDR3 is 14 amino acids. V was cut by 7 bases and J by 1 base, with 11 bases left in between.